The following is a T cell receptor (beta chain) sequence with its context. The target antigen is unknown. V lost 3 bases and J lost 5, with 14 bases in between. Germline CDR1 is KGHSH and CDR2 is LQKENI. The CDR3 sequence is 14 residues long. These data belong to a study of cytomegalovirus exposure and HLA in healthy donors. As for the donors, each was a healthy bone marrow donor. Whole-study results and caveats: Researchers counted 164 TCR beta chains as cytomegalovirus-associated.

Both 60 Vbeta primers and 13 Jbeta primers went into the PCR. The data were produced by immunoSEQ multiplex PCR, yet TCRdb's version contains in-frame clones alone and is incomplete. The profile shows 200,000 to 250,000 clones, roughly 80% of them singletons. The chain couples TRBV18 to TRBJ2-7, with unresolved D. This clonotype originated in a man in his forties in good health and CMV-seronegative. Sequencing was done on a sample of PBMCs. The CDR3 DNA sequence: TGTGCCAGCTCACCGCAGGTGGGCCCCAACGAGCAGTACTTC. It specifies CASSPQVGPNEQYF.